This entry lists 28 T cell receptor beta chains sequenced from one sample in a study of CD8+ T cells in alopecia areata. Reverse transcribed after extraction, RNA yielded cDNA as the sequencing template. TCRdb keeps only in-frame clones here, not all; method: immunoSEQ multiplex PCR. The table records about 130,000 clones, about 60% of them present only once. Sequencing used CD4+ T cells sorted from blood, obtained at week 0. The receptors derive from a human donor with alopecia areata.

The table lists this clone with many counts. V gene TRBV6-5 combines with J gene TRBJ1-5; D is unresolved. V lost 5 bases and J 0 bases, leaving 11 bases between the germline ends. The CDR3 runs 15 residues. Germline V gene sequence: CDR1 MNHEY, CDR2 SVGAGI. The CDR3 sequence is CASSIGSGSNQPQHF. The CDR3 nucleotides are TGTGCCAGCAGTATCGGGTCAGGTAGCAATCAGCCCCAGCATTTT.

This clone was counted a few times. The chain's CDR3 is CASSRDRNQPQHF. The CDR3 coding sequence is TGTGCCAGCAGTCGGGACAGAAATCAGCCCCAGCATTTT. The chain recombines TRBV28 with TRBJ1-5, with 7 bases that match TRBD1. After removal of 5 bases from V and 4 bases from J, the junction contained 2 bases not matched to a gene. The CDR3 loop spans 13 amino acids. CDR1 and CDR2 (germline): MDHEN, SYDVKM.

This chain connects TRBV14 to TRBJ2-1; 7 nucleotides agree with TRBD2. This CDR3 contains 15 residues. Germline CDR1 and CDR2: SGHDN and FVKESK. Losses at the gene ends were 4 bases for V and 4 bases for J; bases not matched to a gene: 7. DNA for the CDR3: TGTGCCAGCAGCCTTACTAGCGCGAAATACAATGAGCAGTTCTTC. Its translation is CASSLTSAKYNEQFF.

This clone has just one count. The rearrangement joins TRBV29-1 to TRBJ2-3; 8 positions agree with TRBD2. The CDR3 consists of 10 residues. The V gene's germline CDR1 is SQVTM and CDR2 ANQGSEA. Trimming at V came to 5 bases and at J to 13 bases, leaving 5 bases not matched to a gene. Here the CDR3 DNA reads TGCAGCGTTCACGGGAGGGGAGAGTATTTT. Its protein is CSVHGRGEYF.

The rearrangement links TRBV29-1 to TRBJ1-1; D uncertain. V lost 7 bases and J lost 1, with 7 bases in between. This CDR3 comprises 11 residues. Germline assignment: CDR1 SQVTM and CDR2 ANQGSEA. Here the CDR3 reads CSGLKNTEAFF. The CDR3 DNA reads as TGCAGCGGCCTAAAGAACACTGAAGCTTTCTTT.

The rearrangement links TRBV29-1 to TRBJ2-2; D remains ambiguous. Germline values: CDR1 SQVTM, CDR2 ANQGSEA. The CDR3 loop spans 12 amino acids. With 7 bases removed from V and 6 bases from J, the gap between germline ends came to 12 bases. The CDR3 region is CSGSVGPGELFF. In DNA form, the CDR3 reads TGCAGCGGGTCCGTGGGCCCCGGGGAGCTGTTTTTT.

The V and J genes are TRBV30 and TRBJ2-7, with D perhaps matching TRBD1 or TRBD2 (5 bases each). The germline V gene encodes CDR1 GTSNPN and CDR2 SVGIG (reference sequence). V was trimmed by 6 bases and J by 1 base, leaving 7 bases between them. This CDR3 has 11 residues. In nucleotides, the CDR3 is TGTGCCTGCGGGGCTTCCTACGAGCAGTACTTC. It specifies CACGASYEQYF.

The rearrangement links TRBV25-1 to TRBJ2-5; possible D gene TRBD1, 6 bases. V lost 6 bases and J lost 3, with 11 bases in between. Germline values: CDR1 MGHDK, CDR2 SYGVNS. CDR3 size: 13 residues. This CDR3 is CASRNRAEETQYF. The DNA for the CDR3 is TGTGCCAGCAGGAACAGGGCAGAAGAGACCCAGTACTTC.

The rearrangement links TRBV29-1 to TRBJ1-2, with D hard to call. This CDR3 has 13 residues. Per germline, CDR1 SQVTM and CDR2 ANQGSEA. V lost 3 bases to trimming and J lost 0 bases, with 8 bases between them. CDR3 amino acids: CSVENRANYGYTF. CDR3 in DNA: TGCAGCGTTGAGAACAGAGCTAACTATGGCTACACCTTC.

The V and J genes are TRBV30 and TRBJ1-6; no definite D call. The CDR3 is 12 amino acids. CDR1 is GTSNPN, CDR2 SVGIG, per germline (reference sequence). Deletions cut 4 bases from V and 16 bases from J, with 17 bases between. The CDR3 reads CAWNSGPRPLHF. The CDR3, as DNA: TGTGCCTGGAATTCGGGTCCTAGACCTCTCCACTTT.

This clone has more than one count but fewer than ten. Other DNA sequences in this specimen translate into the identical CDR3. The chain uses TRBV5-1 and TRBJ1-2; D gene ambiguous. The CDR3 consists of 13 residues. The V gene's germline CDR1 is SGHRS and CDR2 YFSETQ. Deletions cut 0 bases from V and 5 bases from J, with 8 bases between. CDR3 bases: TGCGCCAGCAGCTTGGGGGGAAATTATGGCTACACCTTC. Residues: CASSLGGNYGYTF.

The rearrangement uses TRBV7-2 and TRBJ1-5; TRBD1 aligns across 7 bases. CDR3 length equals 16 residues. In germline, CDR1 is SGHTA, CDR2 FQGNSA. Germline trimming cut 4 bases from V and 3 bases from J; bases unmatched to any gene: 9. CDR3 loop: CASSSTGSFFNQPQHF. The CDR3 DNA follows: TGTGCCAGCAGCTCGACAGGGTCGTTCTTCAATCAGCCCCAGCATTTT. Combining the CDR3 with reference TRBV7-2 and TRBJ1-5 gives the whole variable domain GAGVSQSPSNKVTEKGKDVELRCDPISGHTALYWYRQSLGQGLEFLIYFQGNSAPDKSGLPSDRFSAERTGGSVSTLTIQRTQQEDSAVYLCASSSTGSFFNQPQHFGDGTRLSIL.

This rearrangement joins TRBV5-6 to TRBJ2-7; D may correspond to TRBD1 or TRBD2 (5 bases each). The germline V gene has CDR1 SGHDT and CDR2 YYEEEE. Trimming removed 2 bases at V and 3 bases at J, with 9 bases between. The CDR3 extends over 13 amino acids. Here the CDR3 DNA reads TGTGCCAGCAGCTTCCGGGACGGCTACGAGCAGTACTTC. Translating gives CASSFRDGYEQYF.

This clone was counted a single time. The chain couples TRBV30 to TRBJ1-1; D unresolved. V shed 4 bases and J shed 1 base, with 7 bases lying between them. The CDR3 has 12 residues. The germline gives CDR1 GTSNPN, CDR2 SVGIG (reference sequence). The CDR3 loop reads CAWTRGNTEAFF. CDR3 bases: TGTGCCTGGACACGGGGGAACACTGAAGCTTTCTTT. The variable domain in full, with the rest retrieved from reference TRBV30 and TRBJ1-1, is SQTIHQWPATLVQPVGSPLSLECTVEGTSNPNLYWYRQAAGRGLQLLFYSVGIGQISSEVPQNLSASRPQDRQFILSSKKLLLSDSGFYLCAWTRGNTEAFFGQGTRLTVV.

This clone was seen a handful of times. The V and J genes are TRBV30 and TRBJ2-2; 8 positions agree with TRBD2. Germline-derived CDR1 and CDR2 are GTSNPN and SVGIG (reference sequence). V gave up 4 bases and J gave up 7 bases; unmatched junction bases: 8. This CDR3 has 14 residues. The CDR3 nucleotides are TGTGCCTGGACCCGCGGGGGGCCGGGCGGGGAGCTGTTTTTT. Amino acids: CAWTRGGPGGELFF.

CDR3 nucleotides: TGCGCCAGCAGCTTGCGGGGGGACAGCACAGATACGCAGTATTTT. Its translation is CASSLRGDSTDTQYF. The J gene is TRBJ2-3, the V gene TRBV5-1, with 7 bases fitting TRBD2. Trimming cost V 1 base and J 0 bases; bases outside gene matches: 2. This CDR3 region has 15 residues. The V gene's germline CDR1 is SGHRS and CDR2 YFSETQ.

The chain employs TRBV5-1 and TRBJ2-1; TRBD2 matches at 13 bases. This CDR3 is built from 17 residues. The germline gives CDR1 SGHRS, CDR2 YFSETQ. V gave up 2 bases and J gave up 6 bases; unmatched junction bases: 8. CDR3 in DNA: TGCGCCAGCAGCTTAGGGACTAGCGGGAACCTACCCAATGAGCAGTTCTTC. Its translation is CASSLGTSGNLPNEQFF.

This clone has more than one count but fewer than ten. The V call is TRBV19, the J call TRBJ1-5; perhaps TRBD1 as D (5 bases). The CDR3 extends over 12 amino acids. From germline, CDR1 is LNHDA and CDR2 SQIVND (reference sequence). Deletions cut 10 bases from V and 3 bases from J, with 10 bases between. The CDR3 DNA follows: TGTGCCACCCGGGACCCCAATCAGCCCCAGCATTTT. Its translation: CATRDPNQPQHF.

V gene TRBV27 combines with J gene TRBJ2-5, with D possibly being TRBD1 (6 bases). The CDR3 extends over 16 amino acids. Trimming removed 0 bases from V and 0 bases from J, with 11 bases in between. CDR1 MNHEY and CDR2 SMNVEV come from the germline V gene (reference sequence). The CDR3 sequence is CASSLSGGDYQETQYF. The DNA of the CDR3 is TGTGCCAGCAGTTTATCAGGGGGTGACTACCAAGAGACCCAGTACTTC.

Written as DNA, the CDR3 is TGTGCCAGCAACGCGAGAGGGGGGGCACGACAGCCCCAGCATTTT. Encoded protein: CASNARGGARQPQHF. This chain uses TRBV2 with TRBJ1-5; D might be TRBD1 (6 bases). CDR1 and CDR2 (germline): SNHLY, FYNNEI. V was clipped by 7 bases and J by 7 bases, with 20 bases between them. The CDR3 runs to 15 residues.

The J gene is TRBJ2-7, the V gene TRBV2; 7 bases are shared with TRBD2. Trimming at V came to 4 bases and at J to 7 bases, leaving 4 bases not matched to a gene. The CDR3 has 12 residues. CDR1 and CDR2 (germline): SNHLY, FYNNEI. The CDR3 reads CASSVLANEQYF. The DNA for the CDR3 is TGTGCCAGCAGTGTACTAGCGAATGAGCAGTACTTC.

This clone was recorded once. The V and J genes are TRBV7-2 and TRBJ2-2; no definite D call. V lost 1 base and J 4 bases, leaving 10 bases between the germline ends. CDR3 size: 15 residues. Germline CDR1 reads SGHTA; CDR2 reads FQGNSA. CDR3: CASSLDVTPTGELFF. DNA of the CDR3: TGTGCCAGCAGCTTAGATGTGACTCCCACCGGGGAGCTGTTTTTT.

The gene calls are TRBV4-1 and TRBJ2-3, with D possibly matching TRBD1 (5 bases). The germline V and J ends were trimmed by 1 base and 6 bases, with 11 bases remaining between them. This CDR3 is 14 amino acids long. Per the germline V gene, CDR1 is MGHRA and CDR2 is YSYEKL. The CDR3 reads CASSQAGARDTQYF. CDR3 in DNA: TGCGCCAGCAGCCAAGCTGGGGCCAGGGATACGCAGTATTTT.

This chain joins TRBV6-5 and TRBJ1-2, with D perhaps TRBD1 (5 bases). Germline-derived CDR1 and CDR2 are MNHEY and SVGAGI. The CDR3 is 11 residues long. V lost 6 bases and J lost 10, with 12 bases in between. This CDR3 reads CASSRQGAYTF. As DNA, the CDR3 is TGTGCCAGCAGCCGCCAGGGAGCCTACACCTTC.

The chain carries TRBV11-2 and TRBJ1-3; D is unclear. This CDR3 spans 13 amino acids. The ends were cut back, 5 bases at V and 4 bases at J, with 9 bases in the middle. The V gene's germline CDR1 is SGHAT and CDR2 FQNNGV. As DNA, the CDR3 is TGTGCCAGCAGCCCACCGGGAGGAAACACCATATATTTT. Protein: CASSPPGGNTIYF.

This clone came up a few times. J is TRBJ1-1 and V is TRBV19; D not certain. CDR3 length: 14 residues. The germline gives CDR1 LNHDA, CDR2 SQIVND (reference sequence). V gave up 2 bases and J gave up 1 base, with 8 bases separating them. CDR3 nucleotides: TGTGCCAGTAGTATACGGAAAGAGAACACTGAAGCTTTCTTT. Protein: CASSIRKENTEAFF.

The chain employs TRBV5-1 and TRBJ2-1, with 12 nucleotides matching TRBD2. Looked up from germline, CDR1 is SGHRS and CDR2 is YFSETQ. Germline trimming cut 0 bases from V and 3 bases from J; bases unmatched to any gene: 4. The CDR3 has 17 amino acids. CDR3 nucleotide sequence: TGCGCCAGCAGCTTGGGACTAGCGGGGGCCTTCTACAATGAGCAGTTCTTC. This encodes CASSLGLAGAFYNEQFF.

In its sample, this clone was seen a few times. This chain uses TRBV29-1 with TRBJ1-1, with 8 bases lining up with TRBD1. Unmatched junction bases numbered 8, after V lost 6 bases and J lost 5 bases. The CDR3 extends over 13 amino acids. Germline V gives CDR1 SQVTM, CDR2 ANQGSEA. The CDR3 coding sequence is TGCAGCGTAAGGCAGGGGGCAAGGACTGAAGCTTTCTTT. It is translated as CSVRQGARTEAFF.